Listed below are T cell receptor beta chains from one sample, sequenced in a study of siplizumab effects on memory and regulatory T cells. Repertoires were generated with immunoSEQ multiplex PCR, while TCRdb's copy carries only in-frame clones and drops some. The table records nearly 85,000 clones, 85% to 95% of them present only once. Sequenced: CD8+ T cells sorted from blood. The receptor source for this set is a human donor in good health. Each CDR3 is given with its conserved first and last residue.

J | V | CDR3
TRBJ2-3 | TRBV7-6 | CASSLAPEGGPDTQYF
TRBJ1-1 | TRBV27 | CASSLSGRGTEAFF
TRBJ2-3 | TRBV7-7 | CASSLVGSRTDTQYF
TRBJ1-2 | TRBV9 | CASSVGVGTAYGYTF
TRBJ2-5 | TRBV2 | CASSNRGGETQYF
TRBJ2-7 | TRBV16 | CASTPDPGSYEQYF
TRBJ2-2 | TRBV18 | CASSRGGLDTGELFF
TRBJ2-5 | TRBV6-5 | CASTGQAQETQYF
TRBJ2-3 | TRBV9 | CASSGWESGSTDTQYF
TRBJ2-5 | TRBV5-4 | CASSLEGSGRGETQYF
TRBJ2-7 | TRBV29-1 | CSVERDYEQYF
TRBJ2-1 | TRBV15 | CATSRDRGSSYNEQFF
TRBJ2-6 | TRBV29-1 | CSVSEVGQGLSGANVLTF
TRBJ2-7 | TRBV6-5 | CASSSLGLQMREQYF
TRBJ2-1 | TRBV2 | CAGPGLAGGPVLGSDNEQFF
TRBJ1-3 | TRBV9 | CASSSGQGSSGNTIYF
TRBJ2-3 | TRBV6-5 | CASSYSRELTDTQYF
TRBJ2-7 | TRBV27 | CASSLDRWGYEQYF
TRBJ2-7 | TRBV6-4 | CASIGPRSVLDEQYF
TRBJ2-3 | TRBV27 | CASGPQTSGTDTQYF
TRBJ2-7 | TRBV2 | CASVLTGHYEQYF
TRBJ2-7 | TRBV9 | CASSSAGLEYEQYF
TRBJ2-4 | TRBV7-9 | CALEREAKGNIQYF
TRBJ2-7 | TRBV2 | CASRSASSYEQYF
TRBJ2-1 | TRBV27 | CASSFGGHPFNEQFF
TRBJ2-5 | TRBV2 | CASSREAQYF
TRBJ1-4 | TRBV19 | CASSLTWTGKSEKLFF
TRBJ1-2 | TRBV19 | CASSLGVDGYTF